The 6 T cell receptor beta chains presented below share a single source sample, sequenced in a study of T cell repertoires in cytomegalovirus infection. One entry per CDR3 protein results from TCRdb running MiXCR on the reads. The data show under 800,000 distinct CDR3 sequences, 24% seen once. Sequenced sample: CD8+ T cells from PBMCs. Receptors were obtained from a human donor in good health (CMV status not recorded). Some clones in this sample may be carry-over from other donors' samples.

This clonotype occurred a few times. The V and J genes are TRBV20-1 and TRBJ1-1; D might be TRBD1 (5 bases). Germline loops: CDR1 DFQATT, CDR2 SNEGSKA (reference sequence). The V gene lost 3 bases and the J gene lost 1 base, with 12 bases spanning the gap. CDR3 length equals 14 residues. The CDR3 reads CSASAAGWNTEAFF. The CDR3 DNA reads as TGCAGTGCTAGTGCGGCAGGGTGGAACACTGAAGCTTTCTTT.

This clonotype has a handful of counts. CDR3 loop: CASSVLAGVTEAFF. DNA for the CDR3: TGTGCCAGCAGTGTTCTGGCAGGCGTCACTGAAGCTTTCTTT. The chain carries TRBV6-6 and TRBJ1-1; unclear D gene. Germline values: CDR1 MNHNY, CDR2 SVGAGI (reference sequence). Trimming shortened V by 5 bases and J by 4 bases, and 14 bases separated the two germline ends. The CDR3 runs 14 residues.

This clonotype turned up a few times. The J gene is TRBJ2-1, the V gene TRBV15, with a tentative D call TRBD1 (6 bases). The CDR3 is 15 amino acids. V dropped 3 bases and J dropped 5 bases, with 14 bases sitting between them. Per the germline V gene, CDR1 is LNHNV and CDR2 is YYDKDF (reference sequence). This chain's CDR3 is CATSSTGPDHNEQFF. The DNA of the CDR3 is TGTGCCACCAGCAGCACAGGGCCGGACCACAATGAGCAGTTCTTC.

Only a few counts were recorded for this clonotype. The chain is built from TRBV5-1 and TRBJ1-3; D is ambiguous. The CDR3 is 11 residues long. CDR1 and CDR2 from the germline V gene are SGHRS and YFSETQ. V dropped 6 bases and J dropped 3 bases, with 4 bases sitting between them. The CDR3 DNA sequence: TGCGCCAGCATAGGTGGAAACACCATATATTTT. Translation: CASIGGNTIYF.

This clonotype has a count of ten or more. This chain uses TRBV7-8 with TRBJ1-2, with D tentatively TRBD1 (6 bases). Germline CDR1 is SGHVS and CDR2 is FQNEAQ. Trimming took 1 base from V and 6 from J, leaving 12 bases between them. The CDR3 is 14 residues long. The CDR3 reads CASSLDRETDGYTF. The CDR3 bases are TGTGCCAGCAGCTTAGACAGGGAGACGGATGGCTACACCTTC.

The table lists this clonotype with many counts. The chain's CDR3 is CASSPRVTGELFF. The CDR3, as DNA: TGTGCCAGCAGTCCCCGGGTCACCGGGGAGCTGTTTTTT. This chain joins TRBV7-9 and TRBJ2-2; no firm D call. Germline V gives CDR1 SEHNR, CDR2 FQNEAQ (reference sequence). The germline V and J ends were trimmed by 6 bases and 4 bases, with 9 bases remaining between them. The CDR3 totals 13 residues.